This T cell receptor beta chain was identified in a study of blood T cells in healthy people across ages. It was with a sample-barcoded 5' primer and a J-beta primer mix that a second PCR of about 6 to 11 cycles was run. A template-switch adaptor containing 12 random nucleotides labeled each cDNA molecule. TCRdb independently ran MiXCR on the 5' RACE reads; one entry per CDR3 protein. The sample has about 1.7 million distinct CDR3 sequences; about 30% are singletons. The ends were cut back, 1 base at V and 4 bases at J, with 8 bases in the middle. Germline lookup yields CDR1 MNHEY and CDR2 SVGEGT. CDR3 length: 14 residues. This clonotype was observed a handful of times. Its specificity is not known. Points from the study as a whole: Since the PBMCs were unsorted, naive and antigen-experienced cells could not be conclusively compared. There were more naive CD4+ cells and higher diversity in long-lived donors than in aged donors.

The sequence was obtained from a woman younger than 45 in good health. The chain links TRBV6-2 or TRBV6-3 to TRBJ2-1; D ambiguous. The sample comprised blood. Here the CDR3 reads CASSYLGRYNEQFF. DNA for the CDR3: TGTGCCAGCAGTTACTTGGGCAGGTACAATGAGCAGTTCTTC.